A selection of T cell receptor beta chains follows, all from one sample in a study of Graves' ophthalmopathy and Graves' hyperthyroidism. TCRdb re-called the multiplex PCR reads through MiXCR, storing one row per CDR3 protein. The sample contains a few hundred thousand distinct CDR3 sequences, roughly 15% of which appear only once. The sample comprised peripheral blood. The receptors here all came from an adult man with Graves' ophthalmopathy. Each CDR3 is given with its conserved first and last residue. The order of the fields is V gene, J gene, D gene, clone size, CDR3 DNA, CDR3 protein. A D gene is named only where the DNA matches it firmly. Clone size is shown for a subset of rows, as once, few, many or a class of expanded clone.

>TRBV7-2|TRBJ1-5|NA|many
TGTGCCAGCAGAAGGGGAGGGACGAATCAGCCCCAGCATTTT
CASRRGGTNQPQHF
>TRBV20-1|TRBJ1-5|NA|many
TGCAGTGCCGGCCGACAGTCCGACAATCAGCCCCAGCATTTT
CSAGRQSDNQPQHF
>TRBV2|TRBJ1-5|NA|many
TGTGCCAGCAGTTCCGGAGGGGTTGGCAATCAGCCCCAGCATTTT
CASSSGGVGNQPQHF
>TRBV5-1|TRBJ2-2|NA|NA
TGCGCCAGCAGCTTGGTGGGCAGGAGGAACACCGGGGAGCTGTTTTTT
CASSLVGRRNTGELFF
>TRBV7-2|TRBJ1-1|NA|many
TGTGCCAGCAGGGCCGTCACTGAAGCTTTCTTT
CASRAVTEAFF
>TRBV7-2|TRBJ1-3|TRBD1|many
TGTGCCAGCAGCTCAGACAGGGGACGGAACACCATATATTTT
CASSSDRGRNTIYF
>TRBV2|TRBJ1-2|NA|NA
TGTGCCAGCAGTCCCGTTAGGGCCTCGGGCTACACCTTC
CASSPVRASGYTF
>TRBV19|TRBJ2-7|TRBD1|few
TGTGCCAGTAGTACGGCAGGGGGCTACGAGCAGTACTTC
CASSTAGGYEQYF
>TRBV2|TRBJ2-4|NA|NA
TGTGCCTCGGCCTCAGAGCGGGCCAAAAACATTCAGTACTTC
CASASERAKNIQYF
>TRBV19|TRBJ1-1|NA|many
TGTGCCAGTAGTATCGAAACGGCGGTTCCTGAAGCTTTCTTT
CASSIETAVPEAFF
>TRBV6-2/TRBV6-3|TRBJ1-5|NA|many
TGTGCCAGCACCCTAACTCGAGCCAGCAATCAGCCCCAGCATTTT
CASTLTRASNQPQHF
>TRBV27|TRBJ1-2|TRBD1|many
TGTGCCAGCAGTTTTGGACAGGGGATATATGGCTACACCTTC
CASSFGQGIYGYTF
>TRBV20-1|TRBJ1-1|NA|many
TGCAGTGCCCCCGTAGGGCTGAACACTGAAGCTTTCTTT
CSAPVGLNTEAFF
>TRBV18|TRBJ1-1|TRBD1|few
TGTGCCAGCTCACCCCCGGGACAGGGTGAAGCTTTCTTT
CASSPPGQGEAFF
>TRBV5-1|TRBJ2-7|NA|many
TGCGCCAGCAGCTTGGCCTTGCCGAGGGAGCAGTACTTC
CASSLALPREQYF
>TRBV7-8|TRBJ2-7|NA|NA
TGTGCCAGCAGCCCTTACGGGGTAGACTCCTACGAGCAGTACTTC
CASSPYGVDSYEQYF
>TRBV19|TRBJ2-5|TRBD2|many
TGTGCCAGTAGTATGAGTGCTAGCGGGAGAATGGAGACCCAGTACTTC
CASSMSASGRMETQYF
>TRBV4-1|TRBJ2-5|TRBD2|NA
TGCGCCAGCAGCCCTCGACTAGCGGGGTTCAAACAAGAGACCCAGTACTTC
CASSPRLAGFKQETQYF
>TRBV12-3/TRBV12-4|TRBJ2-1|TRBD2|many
TGTGCCAGCAGCCCTAGCGGGGGGGCCGAGGAGCAGTTCTTC
CASSPSGGAEEQFF
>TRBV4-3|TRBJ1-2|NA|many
TGCGCCAGCAGCCAAGATCATCTCATAGAGACCGGGGGCTACACCTTC
CASSQDHLIETGGYTF
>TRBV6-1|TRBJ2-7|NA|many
TGTGCCAGCAGTGAGCGGTCAGCGCCTCTCCGGCAGTACTTC
CASSERSAPLRQYF
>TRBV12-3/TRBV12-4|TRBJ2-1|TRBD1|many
TGTGCCAGCAGGCACCCGGGACAGCGTAACAATGAGCAGTTCTTC
CASRHPGQRNNEQFF
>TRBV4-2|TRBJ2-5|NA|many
TGTGCCAGCAGCCCAGGAGGCACAAATCAAGAGACCCAGTACTTC
CASSPGGTNQETQYF
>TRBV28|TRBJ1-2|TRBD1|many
TGTGCCAGCAGGGCCGGGACAGGGGCCGAGTATGGCTACACCTTC
CASRAGTGAEYGYTF
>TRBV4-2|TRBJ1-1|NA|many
TGTGCCAGCAGCCAGGGGGGTCAGCTCTTCTCTCCAGCTTTCTTT
CASSQGGQLFSPAFF
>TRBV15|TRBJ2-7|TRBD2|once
TGTGCCACCAGCAGCCTCGGGGGGGGCTCCTACGAGCAGTACTTC
CATSSLGGGSYEQYF
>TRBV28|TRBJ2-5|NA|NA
TGTGCCAGCAGGATCGGGACTCCGTACCAAGAGACCCAGTACTTC
CASRIGTPYQETQYF
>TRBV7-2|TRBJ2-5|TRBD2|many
TGTGCCAGCAGGGTGGGACTAGCGTCAGAGACCCAGTACTTC
CASRVGLASETQYF